Below are 21 T cell receptor beta chains sequenced from a single sample in a study of OX40 agonist ivuxolimab in advanced cancers. The data were produced by immunoSEQ multiplex PCR, yet TCRdb's version contains in-frame clones alone and is incomplete. The table has approximately 99,000 clones, roughly 95% seen once. The source was CD4+ or CD8+ T cells sorted from blood, collected in a trial of the OX40 agonist ivuxolimab. The receptor set was obtained from an adult with an advanced solid tumor such as melanoma, head and neck, liver or kidney cancer.

This rearrangement joins TRBV5-4 to TRBJ2-3, with a possible D match to TRBD2 (6 bases). This CDR3 region has 15 residues. Looked up from germline, CDR1 is SGHNT and CDR2 is YYREEE (reference sequence). V was shortened by 4 bases and J by 0 bases, with 12 bases between the two germline ends. The CDR3 is CASSRISGSTDTQYF. CDR3 DNA sequence: TGTGCCAGCAGCAGAATCAGCGGGAGCACAGATACGCAGTATTTT. The variable domain in full, with the rest retrieved from reference TRBV5-4 and TRBJ2-3, is ETGVTQSPTHLIKTRGQQVTLRCSSQSGHNTVSWYQQALGQGPQFIFQYYREEENGRGNFPPRFSGLQFPNYSSELNVNALELDDSALYLCASSRISGSTDTQYFGPGTRLTVL.

The chain carries TRBV6-9 and TRBJ2-2; D is ambiguous. CDR3 length: 14 amino acids. The germline V gene has CDR1 MNHGY and CDR2 SVAAGI. The V gene lost 2 bases and the J gene lost 1 base, with 5 bases spanning the gap. The CDR3 spells CASSYTQNTGELFF. CDR3 nucleotides: TGTGCCAGCAGTTATACCCAGAACACCGGGGAGCTGTTTTTT.

The gene calls are TRBV14 and TRBJ2-2, with 11 bases aligning to TRBD1. CDR1 SGHDN and CDR2 FVKESK come from the germline V gene. CDR3 length: 17 residues. Trimming at V came to 4 bases and at J to 4 bases, leaving 8 bases not matched to a gene. The CDR3 DNA follows: TGTGCCAGCAGCCCCCGTTTGGGGACAGGGGGCACCGGGGAGCTGTTTTTT. Its translation: CASSPRLGTGGTGELFF. Together with reference TRBV14 and TRBJ2-2, the CDR3 gives the full variable domain: EAGVTQFPSHSVIEKGQTVTLRCDPISGHDNLYWYRRVMGKEIKFLLHFVKESKQDESGMPNNRFLAERTGGTYSTLKVQPAELEDSGVYFCASSPRLGTGGTGELFFGEGSRLTVL.

The rearrangement links TRBV19 to TRBJ2-3; D not certain. Deletions cut 3 bases from V and 1 base from J, with 8 bases between. CDR3 length: 14 amino acids. Per the germline V gene, CDR1 is LNHDA and CDR2 is SQIVND (reference sequence). This chain's CDR3 is CASSMVKGTDTQYF. CDR3 DNA sequence: TGTGCCAGTAGTATGGTGAAGGGCACAGATACGCAGTATTTT.

The rearrangement uses TRBV7-9 and TRBJ2-2; no clear D. The CDR3 sequence is 17 residues long. In germline, CDR1 is SEHNR, CDR2 FQNEAQ (reference sequence). The V and J ends lost 1 base and 5 bases respectively, with 17 bases between them. The CDR3 coding sequence is TGTGCCAGCAGCTTAGATGAAGTCCTCTATCTGACCGGGGAGCTGTTTTTT. It is translated as CASSLDEVLYLTGELFF.

The chain is built from TRBV4-2 and TRBJ2-7, with 10 bases matching TRBD2. The J segment lost 2 bases and the V segment lost 0 bases, leaving 10 bases of the junction unmatched. This CDR3 is built from 18 residues. Germline V gene lookup returns CDR1 LGHNA and CDR2 YNFKEQ. CDR3 in DNA: TGTGCCAGCAGCCAAGATTTGATAGCGGGAGGCGTAACCTACGAGCAGTACTTC. Residues: CASSQDLIAGGVTYEQYF.

V and J are TRBV4-1 and TRBJ2-7; the D gene is possibly TRBD2 (6 bases). Trimming removed 0 bases at V and 2 bases at J, with 14 bases between. The germline V gene has CDR1 MGHRA and CDR2 YSYEKL. CDR3 size: 16 residues. The chain's CDR3 is CASSQDWGETAYEQYF. The DNA of the CDR3 is TGCGCCAGCAGCCAAGATTGGGGGGAGACGGCCTACGAGCAGTACTTC.

In DNA, the CDR3 is TGTGCCAGCAGTTCGGGAGAAAAACTGTTTTTT. As protein: CASSSGEKLFF. The J gene is TRBJ1-4, the V gene TRBV27; D is unresolved. The CDR3 is made up of 11 amino acids. Germline lookup yields CDR1 MNHEY and CDR2 SMNVEV (reference sequence). V shed 4 bases and J shed 8 bases, with 5 bases lying between them.

The chain recombines TRBV2 with TRBJ2-2; D uncertain. CDR3 length equals 12 residues. From germline, CDR1 is SNHLY and CDR2 FYNNEI. V was cut by 3 bases and J by 6 bases, with 5 bases left in between. This CDR3 reads CASSDIAGELFF. The CDR3 DNA sequence: TGTGCCAGCAGTGACATAGCCGGGGAGCTGTTTTTT.

The V call is TRBV4-1, the J call TRBJ2-6, with D hard to call. V lost 0 bases to trimming and J lost 4 bases, with 16 bases between them. Germline CDR1 reads MGHRA; CDR2 reads YSYEKL. The CDR3 is 18 amino acids. The CDR3 coding sequence is TGCGCCAGCAGCCAAGATTGGGCTGGGTCAAAGGGGGCCAACGTCCTGACTTTC. Its protein is CASSQDWAGSKGANVLTF.

This sequence joins TRBV13 and TRBJ1-4; no clear D. This CDR3 has 14 residues. Trimming pared 5 bases from V and 12 bases from J, leaving 19 bases between. Germline V gene lookup returns CDR1 PRHDT and CDR2 FYEKMQ (reference sequence). DNA of the CDR3: TGTGCCAGCAGCCAAACTCCGGGAGGTGTGGAACTGTTTTTT. Encoded protein: CASSQTPGGVELFF.

The chain combines TRBV27 with TRBJ2-7; possible D gene TRBD1, 7 bases. Trimming left V 5 bases short and J 7 bases short, with 18 bases between. Germline assignment: CDR1 MNHEY and CDR2 SMNVEV (reference sequence). This CDR3 is built from 14 residues. The CDR3: CASSPRDSGGEQYF. In DNA form, the CDR3 reads TGTGCCAGCAGTCCGAGGGACAGCGGAGGGGAGCAGTACTTC.

V and J are TRBV29-1 and TRBJ2-5; 11 bases are shared with TRBD2. The J segment lost 5 bases and the V segment lost 6 bases, leaving 8 bases of the junction unmatched. CDR3 length: 14 residues. The germline V gene encodes CDR1 SQVTM and CDR2 ANQGSEA. CDR3 sequence reads: CSVVAGGLSETQYF. CDR3 sequence (DNA): TGCAGCGTCGTAGCGGGGGGGTTGTCCGAGACCCAGTACTTC.

Written as DNA, the CDR3 is TGTGCCAGTGACAGCAGAAGCAATCAGCCCCAGCATTTT. Protein: CASDSRSNQPQHF. The J gene is TRBJ1-5, the V gene TRBV19; D perhaps matches TRBD1 (5 bases). Germline loops: CDR1 LNHDA, CDR2 SQIVND (reference sequence). The CDR3 runs to 13 residues. Trimming took off 8 bases at V and 1 base at J, with 9 bases between the two ends.

V and J are TRBV4-1 and TRBJ2-2; D is uncertain. V gave up 2 bases and J gave up 2 bases, with 0 bases separating them. The CDR3 sequence is 12 residues long. CDR1 and CDR2 (germline): MGHRA, YSYEKL. CDR3 sequence reads: CASSQNTGELFF. CDR3 DNA: TGCGCCAGCAGCCAAAACACCGGGGAGCTGTTTTTT.

The rearrangement links TRBV19 to TRBJ1-5, with 7 bases matching TRBD1. Germline V lookup: CDR1 LNHDA, CDR2 SQIVND (reference sequence). The CDR3 consists of 16 residues. Trimming removed 5 bases from V and 3 bases from J; junction bases left unmatched: 10. DNA for the CDR3: TGTGCCAGTAGTTCTCTTCTAGACAGGGACAATCAGCCCCAGCATTTT. This gives the protein CASSSLLDRDNQPQHF.

The chain carries TRBV6-6 and TRBJ1-5; a weak D match, TRBD1 (5 bases). Trimming removed 5 bases at V and 7 bases at J, with 15 bases between. Germline V gene lookup returns CDR1 MNHNY and CDR2 SVGAGI (reference sequence). CDR3 size: 14 residues. The CDR3 loop reads CASSPTPGGQPQHF. The CDR3 DNA sequence: TGTGCCAGCAGTCCCACGCCGGGGGGGCAGCCCCAGCATTTT.

V is TRBV6-1 and J is TRBJ2-1; 9 bases are shared with TRBD1. This CDR3 has 13 amino acids. V shed 1 base, J shed 14 bases, and the junction held 6 bases outside the gene matches. The germline V gene has CDR1 MNHNS and CDR2 SASEGT. CDR3: CASSEGTGARKFF. In DNA, the CDR3 is TGTGCCAGCAGTGAAGGGACAGGGGCGCGAAAGTTCTTC.

The rearrangement joins TRBV4-1 to TRBJ1-2; 7 bases align to TRBD1. The germline V gene has CDR1 MGHRA and CDR2 YSYEKL. The CDR3 has 15 amino acids. J gave up 7 bases and V 2 bases, and 10 bases lay outside the gene matches. The CDR3 region is CASSQSRQGLSGYTF. The CDR3 DNA reads as TGCGCCAGCAGCCAATCGAGACAGGGACTGAGTGGCTACACCTTC.

This rearrangement joins TRBV10-1 to TRBJ2-3, with D uncertain. V shed 3 bases and J shed 1 base, with 8 bases lying between them. The CDR3 has 14 amino acids. CDR1 is WNHNN and CDR2 is SYGVQD in the germline V gene (reference sequence). In nucleotides, the CDR3 is TGCGCCAGCAGTGATAGACCGGGCACAGATACGCAGTATTTT. Amino acids: CASSDRPGTDTQYF.

V is TRBV7-9 and J is TRBJ2-7; possibly TRBD1 for D (6 bases). The CDR3 runs to 14 residues. V lost 7 bases and J 2 bases, leaving 15 bases between the germline ends. Germline-derived CDR1 and CDR2 are SEHNR and FQNEAQ (reference sequence). The CDR3 spells CASTYEGGTYEQYF. Written as DNA, the CDR3 is TGTGCCAGCACTTACGAAGGGGGAACCTACGAGCAGTACTTC.